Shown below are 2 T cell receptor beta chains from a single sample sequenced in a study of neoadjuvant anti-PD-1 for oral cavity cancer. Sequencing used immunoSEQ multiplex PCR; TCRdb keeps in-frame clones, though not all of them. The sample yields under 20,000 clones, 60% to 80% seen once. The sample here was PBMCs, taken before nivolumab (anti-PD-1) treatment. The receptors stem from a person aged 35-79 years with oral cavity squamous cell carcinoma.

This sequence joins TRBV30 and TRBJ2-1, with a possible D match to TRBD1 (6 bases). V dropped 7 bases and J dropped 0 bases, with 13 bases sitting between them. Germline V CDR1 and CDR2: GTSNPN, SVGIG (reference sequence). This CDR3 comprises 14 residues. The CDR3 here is CAYHRESSYNEQFF. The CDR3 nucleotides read TGTGCCTACCACAGGGAGAGCTCCTACAATGAGCAGTTCTTC.

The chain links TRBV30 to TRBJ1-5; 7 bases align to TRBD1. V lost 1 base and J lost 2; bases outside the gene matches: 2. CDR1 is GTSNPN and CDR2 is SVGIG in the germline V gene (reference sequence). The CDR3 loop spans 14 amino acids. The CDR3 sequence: CAWSGQGGNQPQHF. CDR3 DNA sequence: TGTGCCTGGAGTGGACAGGGCGGCAATCAGCCCCAGCATTTT.